This T cell receptor (beta chain) comes out of a study of blood T cell repertoires in COVID-19. Study as a whole: For recovered donors of Cohort 3, there were two negative PCRs, clearance, or symptom resolution.

This CDR3 is 14 amino acids long. Germline CDR1 is ENHRY and CDR2 is SYGVKD. After removal of 6 bases from V and 1 base from J, the junction contained 3 bases not matched to a gene. Original processing notes: Researchers report that nucleated cell counts were estimated from reference gene primer amplification. Assay: immunoSEQ multiplex PCR; the TCRdb copy retains only in-frame clones and omits some. V, J and clone size derive from that table, while D and trimming were established from the DNA sequence. Of a few hundred thousand clones listed, approximately 89% were seen once; the top ten hold roughly 1.9%. Enrolled through a virtual design, the participants were between roughly 18 and 89 years of age and came from fewer than 30 US areas. Each participant's cohort was designated according to participant-reported clinical history.

This TCR was recovered from a man in his forties in a cohort exposed to, infected with or recovered from COVID-19 (not recorded which). The chain is built from TRBV10-3 and TRBJ1-1, with TRBD1 matching over 9 bases. The sample taken for sequencing was PBMCs or T cells enriched from blood (not recorded which). The CDR3 sequence is CAISRQGGNTEAFF. The CDR3 nucleotides are TGTGCCATCAGCCGACAGGGGGGGAACACTGAAGCTTTCTTT.